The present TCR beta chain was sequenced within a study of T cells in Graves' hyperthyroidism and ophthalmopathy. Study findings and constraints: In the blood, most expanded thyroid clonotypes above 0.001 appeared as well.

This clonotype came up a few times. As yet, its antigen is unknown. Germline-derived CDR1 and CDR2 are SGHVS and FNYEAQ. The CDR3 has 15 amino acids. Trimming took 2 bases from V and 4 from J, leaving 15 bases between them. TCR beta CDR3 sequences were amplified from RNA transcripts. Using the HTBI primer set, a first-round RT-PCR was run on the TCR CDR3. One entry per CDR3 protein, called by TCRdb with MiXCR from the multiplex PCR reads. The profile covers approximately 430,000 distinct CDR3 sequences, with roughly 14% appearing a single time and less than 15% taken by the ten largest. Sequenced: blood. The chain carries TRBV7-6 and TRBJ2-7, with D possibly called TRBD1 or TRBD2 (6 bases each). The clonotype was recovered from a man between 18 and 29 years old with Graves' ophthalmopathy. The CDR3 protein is CASSLTGAPLYEQYF. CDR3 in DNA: TGTGCCAGCAGCTTAACGGGGGCCCCACTATACGAGCAGTACTTC.